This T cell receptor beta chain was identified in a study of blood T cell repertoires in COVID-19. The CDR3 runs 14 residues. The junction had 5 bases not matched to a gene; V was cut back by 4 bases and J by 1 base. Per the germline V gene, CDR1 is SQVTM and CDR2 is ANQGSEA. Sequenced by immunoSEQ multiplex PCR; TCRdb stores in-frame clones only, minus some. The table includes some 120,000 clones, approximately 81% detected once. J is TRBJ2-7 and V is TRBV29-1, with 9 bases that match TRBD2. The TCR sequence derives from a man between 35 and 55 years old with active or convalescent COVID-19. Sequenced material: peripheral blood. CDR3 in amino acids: CSVGSSGTSYEQYF. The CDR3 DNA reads TGCAGCGTTGGGTCTAGCGGGACTTCCTACGAGCAGTACTTC.